This T cell receptor (beta chain) appears in the sequencing data of a study of blood T cell repertoires in COVID-19. The CDR3 contains 11 residues. Germline-derived CDR1 and CDR2 are SQVTM and ANQGSEA. V was pared by 6 bases and J by 6 bases, with 4 bases of the junction left unmatched. Data came from immunoSEQ multiplex PCR; TCRdb stores just in-frame clones and leaves some out. The data contain tens of thousands of clones, over 75% of them singletons. This clone was observed a single time. The chain is built from TRBV29-1 and TRBJ1-2; 7 positions agree with TRBD1. Sequences were obtained from peripheral blood. This TCR derives from a woman aged 55-70 years with acute or convalescent COVID-19. The CDR3 is CSVETGNGYTF. As DNA, the CDR3 is TGCAGCGTGGAGACAGGGAATGGCTACACCTTC.